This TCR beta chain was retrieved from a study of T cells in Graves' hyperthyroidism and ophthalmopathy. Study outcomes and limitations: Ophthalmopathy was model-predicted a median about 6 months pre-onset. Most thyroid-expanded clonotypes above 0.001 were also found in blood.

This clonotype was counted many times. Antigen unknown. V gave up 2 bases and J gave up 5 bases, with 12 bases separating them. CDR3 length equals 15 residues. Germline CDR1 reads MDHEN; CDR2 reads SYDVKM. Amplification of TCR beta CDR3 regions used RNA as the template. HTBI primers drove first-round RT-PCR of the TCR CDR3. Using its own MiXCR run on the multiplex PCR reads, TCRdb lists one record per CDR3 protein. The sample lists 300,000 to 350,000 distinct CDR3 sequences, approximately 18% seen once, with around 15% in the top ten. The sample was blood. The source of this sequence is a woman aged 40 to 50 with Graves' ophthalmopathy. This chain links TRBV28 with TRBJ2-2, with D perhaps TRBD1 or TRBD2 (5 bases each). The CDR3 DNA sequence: TGTGCCAGCAGTTTAAACGTGGGACGGACCGGGGAGCTGTTTTTT. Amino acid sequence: CASSLNVGRTGELFF.